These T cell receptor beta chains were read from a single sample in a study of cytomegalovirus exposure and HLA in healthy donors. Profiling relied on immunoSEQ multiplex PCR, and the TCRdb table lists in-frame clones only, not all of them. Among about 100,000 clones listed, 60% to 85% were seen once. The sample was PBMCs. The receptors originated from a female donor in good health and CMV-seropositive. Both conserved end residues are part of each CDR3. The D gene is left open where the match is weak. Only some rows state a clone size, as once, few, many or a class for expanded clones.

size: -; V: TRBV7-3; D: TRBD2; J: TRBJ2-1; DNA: TGTGCCAGCAGCTTTAGCGGGGATGGGTTCAATGAGCAGTTCTTC; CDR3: CASSFSGDGFNEQFF
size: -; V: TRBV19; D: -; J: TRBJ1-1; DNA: TGTGCCAGTAGTGAGGGCCGAACAGGGAGTGAAGCTTTCTTT; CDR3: CASSEGRTGSEAFF
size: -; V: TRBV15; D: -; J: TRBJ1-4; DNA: TGTGCCACCAGCAGAGGTCGACAGGTGGCGTATGAAAAACTGTTTTTT; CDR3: CATSRGRQVAYEKLFF
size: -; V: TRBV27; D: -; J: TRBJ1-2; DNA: TGTGCCAGCTTATCAATTGGTAGTGGCTACACCTTC; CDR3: CASLSIGSGYTF
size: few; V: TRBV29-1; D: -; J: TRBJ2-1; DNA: TGCAGCGTTATTAGCTCTCTAGTTCGGAATGAGCAGTTCTTC; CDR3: CSVISSLVRNEQFF
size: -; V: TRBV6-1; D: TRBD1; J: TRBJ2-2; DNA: TGTGCCAGCAGTGAAGGGACAGGGGATTTCGGGGAGCTGTTTTTT; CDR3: CASSEGTGDFGELFF
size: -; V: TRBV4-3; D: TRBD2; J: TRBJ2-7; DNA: TGCGCCAGCAGCCAAGATCGAGGGGACTACTACGAGCAGTACTTC; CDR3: CASSQDRGDYYEQYF
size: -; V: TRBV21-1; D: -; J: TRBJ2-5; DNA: TGTGCCAGCAGCACCCCAGGGTGGCCCGAGGAAGAGACCCAGTACTTC; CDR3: CASSTPGWPEEETQYF
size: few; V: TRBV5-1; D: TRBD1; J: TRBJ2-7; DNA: TGCGCCAGCAGCTCCGGGGACAGCTCCTACGAGCAGTACTTC; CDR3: CASSSGDSSYEQYF
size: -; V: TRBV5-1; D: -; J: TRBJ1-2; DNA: TGCGCCAGTCAGCAAATTCCAGGGGATGGCTACACCTTC; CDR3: CASQQIPGDGYTF
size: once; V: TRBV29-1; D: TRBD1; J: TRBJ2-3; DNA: TGCAGCGTTGATCACAGGGGCATGCACCTTGTTGCAGATACGCAGTATTTT; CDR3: CSVDHRGMHLVADTQYF
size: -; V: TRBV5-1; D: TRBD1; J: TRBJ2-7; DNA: TGCGCCAGCAGCTCCAAGCCAAGACAGGGGGGACGGTACGAGCAGTACTTC; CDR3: CASSSKPRQGGRYEQYF
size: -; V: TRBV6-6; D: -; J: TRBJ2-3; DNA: TGTGCCAGCAGCCCGGGCCGGGACACGGGCGCAGATACGCAGTATTTT; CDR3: CASSPGRDTGADTQYF
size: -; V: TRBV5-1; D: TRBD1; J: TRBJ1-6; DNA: TGCGCCAGCAGCCCCGGGACAGGGTTCTATAATTCACCCCTCCACTTT; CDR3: CASSPGTGFYNSPLHF
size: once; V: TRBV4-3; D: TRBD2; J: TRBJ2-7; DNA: TGCGCCAGCAGCCAATACAGCGGGGGATCTTACGAGCAGTACTTC; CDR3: CASSQYSGGSYEQYF